Listed here are 15 T cell receptor beta chains from one sample, sequenced in a study of shared clonotypes between healthy human individuals (TCRdb year 2020). To prepare the library, the immunoSEQ multiplex PCR assay was applied. What TCRdb holds here is the immuneACCESS table cut down to in-frame rearrangements. Part of the clones is not present; checked against another copy, under half of the missing clones reflect an unresolved V gene, and the others are unexplained. The sample table shows roughly 1 million clones, and about 76% are seen once. The top ten constitute approximately 1.5% of the sample. Sequenced material: memory CD4+ T cells sorted from blood. What this sample's cell subset or site label stands for: CD45RA-negative fraction. All receptors come from a young man in good health.

This chain links TRBV28 with TRBJ1-5; TRBD1 matches at 9 bases. V gave up 8 bases and J gave up 6 bases; unmatched junction bases: 8. The germline V gene has CDR1 MDHEN and CDR2 SYDVKM. The CDR3 contains 14 residues. Here the CDR3 reads CASLTGGAAQPQHF. In nucleotides, the CDR3 is TGTGCCAGCCTCACAGGGGGCGCGGCTCAGCCCCAGCATTTT.

This chain links TRBV7-2 with TRBJ2-1; a possible D gene is TRBD2 (6 bases). Germline assignment: CDR1 SGHTA and CDR2 FQGNSA. The CDR3 is made up of 14 amino acids. V gave up 2 bases and J gave up 4 bases, with 9 bases separating them. The CDR3 bases are TGTGCCAGCAGCTTAAGGGACTTATACAATGAGCAGTTCTTC. Its protein is CASSLRDLYNEQFF.

The J gene is TRBJ2-3, the V gene TRBV7-2; D gene uncertain. Looked up from germline, CDR1 is SGHTA and CDR2 is FQGNSA. The ends were cut back, 5 bases at V and 2 bases at J, with 8 bases in the middle. This CDR3 region has 13 residues. CDR3: CASSPRYTDTQYF. The CDR3 coding sequence is TGTGCCAGCAGCCCCCGGTACACAGATACGCAGTATTTT.

The rearrangement uses TRBV13 and TRBJ1-3; 7 bases map to TRBD1. Looked up from germline, CDR1 is PRHDT and CDR2 is FYEKMQ (reference sequence). The V segment lost 4 bases and the J segment 5 bases; nucleotides outside the gene matches: 8. This CDR3 is 15 amino acids long. In nucleotides, the CDR3 is TGTGCCAGCAGCTCGACCGAGGGGGCCCGAAACACCATATATTTT. It encodes CASSSTEGARNTIYF.

V usage is TRBV19 and J usage is TRBJ1-1, with TRBD1 as a possible D gene (5 bases). Germline V lookup: CDR1 LNHDA, CDR2 SQIVND (reference sequence). The CDR3 runs to 13 residues. With 2 bases removed from V and 7 bases from J, the gap between germline ends came to 11 bases. The CDR3 sequence: CASSISIQGEAFF. Written as DNA, the CDR3 is TGTGCCAGTAGTATATCCATCCAGGGTGAAGCTTTCTTT. The whole variable domain, filled in from reference TRBV19 and TRBJ1-1, reads DGGITQSPKYLFRKEGQNVTLSCEQNLNHDAMYWYRQDPGQGLRLIYYSQIVNDFQKGDIAEGYSVSREKKESFPLTVTSAQKNPTAFYLCASSISIQGEAFFGQGTRLTVV.

The V call is TRBV18, the J call TRBJ1-6; D is unclear. V was trimmed by 6 bases and J by 7 bases, leaving 13 bases between them. This CDR3 comprises 14 residues. Germline V gene lookup returns CDR1 KGHSH and CDR2 LQKENI. As DNA, the CDR3 is TGTGCCAGCTCTCAAATCGGGTTAAATTCACCCCTCCACTTT. This codes for CASSQIGLNSPLHF.

This clone was seen many times. V usage is TRBV18 and J usage is TRBJ2-1; weak D call: TRBD1 (6 bases). The CDR3 contains 15 residues. With 3 bases removed from V and 4 bases from J, the gap between germline ends came to 13 bases. CDR1 is KGHSH, CDR2 LQKENI, per germline. In nucleotides, the CDR3 is TGTGCCAGCTCACCCCGGGACATGAGGTACAATGAGCAGTTCTTC. It specifies CASSPRDMRYNEQFF.

This clone was counted between two and nine times. The V gene is TRBV7-3, the J gene TRBJ2-3, with D perhaps TRBD1 (5 bases). V lost 5 bases and J lost 0, with 15 bases in between. The CDR3 consists of 16 residues. Germline CDR1 is SGHTA and CDR2 is FQGTGA. As DNA, the CDR3 is TGTGCCAGCAGCGATTGGCACAGGCTTAGCACAGATACGCAGTATTTT. The encoded protein is CASSDWHRLSTDTQYF.

This clone was detected only once. This chain joins TRBV7-2 and TRBJ2-6, with 7 bases fitting TRBD2. This CDR3 contains 16 residues. Trimming took 2 bases from V and 2 from J; bases not matched to a gene: 3. The germline CDR1 and CDR2 sequences are SGHTA and FQGNSA. The DNA for the CDR3 is TGTGCCAGCAGCTTATACGCGGGGGCTGGGGCCAACGTCCTGACTTTC. Its translation: CASSLYAGAGANVLTF.

This chain links TRBV18 with TRBJ1-1; D unresolved. Trimming took off 3 bases at V and 3 bases at J, with 14 bases between the two ends. This CDR3 contains 15 residues. CDR1 KGHSH and CDR2 LQKENI come from the germline V gene. The CDR3 DNA sequence: TGTGCCAGCTCACCGCAACGTATTGGGGACACTGAAGCTTTCTTT. It translates to CASSPQRIGDTEAFF.

The rearrangement links TRBV2 to TRBJ2-1, with 9 bases that match TRBD1. CDR1 SNHLY and CDR2 FYNNEI come from the germline V gene. V gave up 6 bases and J gave up 12 bases; unmatched junction bases: 3. CDR3 length: 11 amino acids. The CDR3 DNA sequence: TGTGCCAGCAGAGGACAGGGGTTGCAGTTCTTC. It translates to CASRGQGLQFF.

This clone has only a few counts. The V and J genes are TRBV9 and TRBJ1-1; 8 nucleotides match TRBD1. Trimming cost V 4 bases and J 1 base; bases outside gene matches: 6. This CDR3 has 15 residues. The germline V gene has CDR1 SGDLS and CDR2 YYNGEE. CDR3 bases: TGTGCCAGCAGCCCCTTGACAGGGGAGAACACTGAAGCTTTCTTT. It codes for CASSPLTGENTEAFF.

The chain combines TRBV6-1 with TRBJ2-3; 8 nucleotides match TRBD1. CDR1 is MNHNS and CDR2 is SASEGT in the germline V gene. J lost 4 bases, V lost 8 bases, and 5 bases had no gene match. This CDR3 has 13 residues. For the CDR3, the DNA is TGTGCCAGCGTCCCGGGACAGGCAGATACGCAGTATTTT. This codes for CASVPGQADTQYF.

The rearrangement joins TRBV6-1 to TRBJ1-6; D is uncertain. The length of the CDR3 is 14 residues. Germline V gene data show CDR1 as MNHNS and CDR2 as SASEGT. Trimming stripped 2 bases from V and 7 bases from J, with 9 bases between. The CDR3 nucleotides read TGTGCCAGCAGTGAAATTTCAGTCAATTCACCCCTCCACTTT. This translates into CASSEISVNSPLHF.

V is TRBV5-4 and J is TRBJ1-2; TRBD1 matches at 8 bases. Germline V gene sequence: CDR1 SGHNT, CDR2 YYREEE (reference sequence). The J segment lost 2 bases and the V segment lost 2 bases, leaving 8 bases of the junction unmatched. This CDR3 region has 16 residues. CDR3 nucleotide sequence: TGTGCCAGCAGCTTTGTCGGACAGGGAAGCAACTATGGCTACACCTTC. Residues: CASSFVGQGSNYGYTF.